This TCR beta chain was sequenced during a study of PD-1 blockade in mismatch repair-deficient tumors. As for the study in general: Patients had approximately 12 mismatch repair-deficient cancer types and were previously treated and progressing.

Clones were read by immunoSEQ multiplex PCR, and TCRdb kept only the in-frame ones, dropping some. Among about 100,000 clones listed, approximately 80% were seen once. V gave up 2 bases and J gave up 4 bases, with 13 bases separating them. This CDR3 spans 15 amino acids. The V gene's germline CDR1 is SGHDT and CDR2 YYEEEE. This sample comprised peripheral blood, obtained less than 37 weeks after starting pembrolizumab. The sequence came from an adult with mismatch repair-deficient cancer. This rearrangement joins TRBV5-6 to TRBJ1-3, with D tentatively TRBD1 (6 bases). CDR3 DNA: TGTGCCAGCAGCTTCCGGGACAAAAGGGGAAACACCATATATTTT. It specifies CASSFRDKRGNTIYF.